These 4 T cell receptor beta chains were sequenced from one sample in a study of T cells in Graves' hyperthyroidism and ophthalmopathy. RNA transcripts provided the source from which TCR beta CDR3 regions were amplified. When the TCR CDR3 underwent first-round RT-PCR, the HTBI primer set was used. TCRdb processed the multiplex PCR reads anew with MiXCR; each CDR3 protein has one entry. This table has about 420,000 distinct CDR3 sequences, approximately 14% appearing once. What was sequenced was blood. The receptors were gathered from a woman aged 18-29 years with Graves' hyperthyroidism.

In this sample, this clonotype turned up many times. This rearrangement joins TRBV12-3 or TRBV12-4 to TRBJ2-1, with 11 bases matching TRBD2. V was pared by 2 bases and J by 9 bases, with 9 bases of the junction left unmatched. The CDR3 loop spans 16 amino acids. The CDR3, as DNA: TGTGCCAGCAGTTTATTTGCGACTAGCGGGATGGGTGAGCAGTTCTTC. Protein sequence: CASSLFATSGMGEQFF.

This clonotype was counted at least ten times. This chain uses TRBV11-3 with TRBJ1-1; no firm D call. CDR3 length: 13 amino acids. V lost 4 bases to trimming and J lost 3 bases, with 9 bases between them. In germline, CDR1 is SGHNT, CDR2 YENEEA. The DNA for the CDR3 is TGTGCCAGCAGCTCCGACGGGGACACTGAAGCTTTCTTT. It yields the protein CASSSDGDTEAFF.

Worth noting for this clonotype: A much more abundant neighbour one base away suggests this may be a read error. Since the CDR3 does not end with the conserved phenylalanine or tryptophan, this likely comes from a read error. V is TRBV20-1 and J is TRBJ2-3, with D unclear. This CDR3 comprises 15 residues. V was pared by 6 bases and J by 2 bases, with 18 bases between. Germline CDR1 DFQATT, CDR2 SNEGSKA (reference sequence). This CDR3 is CSASLTEAFTDTQYL. The DNA for the CDR3 is TGCAGTGCGAGCCTTACGGAAGCCTTCACAGATACGCAGTATCTT.

This clonotype was counted at least ten times. The V and J genes are TRBV7-3 and TRBJ2-1; the D gene could be TRBD1 or TRBD2 (5 bases each). The CDR3 contains 13 residues. Germline CDR1 SGHTA, CDR2 FQGTGA. V lost 4 bases to trimming and J lost 12 bases, with 16 bases between them. CDR3 in amino acids: CASSYESTEGQFF. The CDR3 DNA reads TGTGCCAGCAGCTATGAGTCGACAGAGGGGCAGTTCTTC.